This T cell receptor (beta chain) was captured by sequencing in a study of neoadjuvant anti-PD-1 for oral cavity cancer. V was shortened by 4 bases and J by 3 bases, with 8 bases between the two germline ends. CDR3 length equals 13 residues. Germline CDR1 is SGHRS and CDR2 is YFSETQ. Method: immunoSEQ multiplex PCR; TCRdb's copy keeps in-frame clones and lacks some. The sample lists approximately 15,000 clones, 60% to 80% occurring once. Time point defined: after neoadjuvant nivolumab, at surgical resection. The source is a person aged 35-79 years with oral cavity squamous cell carcinoma. Sample: PBMCs, taken after nivolumab (anti-PD-1) treatment. The chain uses TRBV5-1 and TRBJ2-1; a weak D match, TRBD1 (5 bases). The CDR3 here is CASSGANYNEQFF. The CDR3 DNA sequence: TGCGCCAGCAGCGGGGCAAACTACAATGAGCAGTTCTTC.